This is a list of T cell receptor beta chains from one sample in a study of shared clonotypes between healthy human individuals. The method was immunoSEQ multiplex PCR; TCRdb's version includes in-frame clones alone and lacks a portion of them. The table has approximately 1.5 million clones, around 98% seen once; the top ten hold about 0.45%. Source material: naive CD4+ T cells sorted from blood. The receptors were gathered from a man aged 30-40 years in good health. The CDR3 runs from the conserved cysteine through the conserved F or W. Fields, in order: J gene, clone size, D gene, V gene, CDR3 DNA, CDR3 protein. D genes are given only for firm matches. Clone size, where shown, is once, few, many, or a class for clones that have expanded.

TRBJ2-7,NA,NA,TRBV5-5,TGTGCCAGCAGCGTCGGGTACGAGCAGTACTTC,CASSVGYEQYF
TRBJ2-1,NA,NA,TRBV19,TGTGCCAGTAGTATCCGGGATGAGCAGTTCTTC,CASSIRDEQFF
TRBJ2-7,NA,NA,TRBV19,TGTGCCAGTAGTATGTCTTGGCAGGGTCGATCCTACGAGCAGTACTTC,CASSMSWQGRSYEQYF
TRBJ2-7,NA,TRBD2,TRBV18,TGTGCCAGCTCACAATACATTGCTAGCGGGAGGAACTTCTACGAGCAGTACTTC,CASSQYIASGRNFYEQYF
TRBJ2-2,NA,TRBD2,TRBV9,TGTGCCAGCAGCGCGGGGACTAGCTGGGCCGGGGAGCTGTTTTTT,CASSAGTSWAGELFF
TRBJ2-2,NA,NA,TRBV5-1,TGCGCCAGCAGCTTGGAGGGTAACACCGGGGAGCTGTTTTTT,CASSLEGNTGELFF
TRBJ2-1,NA,NA,TRBV18,TGTGCCAGCTCACCCTCGCTAGGACGGGAGCAGTTCTTC,CASSPSLGREQFF
TRBJ1-5,NA,NA,TRBV2,TGTGCCAGCAGCCCCGCCGGGGGCGTTGGCAATCAGCCCCAGCATTTT,CASSPAGGVGNQPQHF
TRBJ1-2,once,TRBD1,TRBV6-5,TGTGCCAGCAGTCCCCGGGACAGAGATGGCTACACCTTC,CASSPRDRDGYTF
TRBJ1-5,NA,NA,TRBV18,TGTGCCAGCTCACCATTCGAAGGCTATAGCAATCAGCCCCAGCATTTT,CASSPFEGYSNQPQHF
TRBJ2-2,NA,NA,TRBV10-1,TGCGCCAGCAGTGAGTTCGGAGACGGGGCCGGGGAGCTGTTTTTT,CASSEFGDGAGELFF
TRBJ2-2,NA,NA,TRBV18,TGTGCCAGCTCACCTAGCCTACAGGCCGATGCCGGGGAGCTGTTTTTT,CASSPSLQADAGELFF
TRBJ1-1,NA,NA,TRBV10-1,TGCGCCAGCAGTGATCGAAGGGTACCTGAAGCTTTCTTT,CASSDRRVPEAFF
TRBJ2-7,NA,NA,TRBV11-2,TGTGCCAGCAGCTCAAATTACGGGGGAGCCCGCGAGCAGTACTTC,CASSSNYGGAREQYF
TRBJ2-7,NA,NA,TRBV28,TGTGCCAGCAGCCCCGGACAACTCTCCTACGAGCAGTACTTC,CASSPGQLSYEQYF
TRBJ1-4,NA,NA,TRBV28,TGTGCCAGCAGTTCTGGACGGTGGGGAACTAATGAAAAACTGTTTTTT,CASSSGRWGTNEKLFF
TRBJ1-2,NA,TRBD1,TRBV9,TGTGCCAGCAGCGTAGCGACTCGGGACAGGGGTTTACATGGCTACACCTTC,CASSVATRDRGLHGYTF
TRBJ2-2,NA,NA,TRBV7-9,TGTGCCAGCAGCTTAGGGTCCTTGGCCGGGGAGCTGTTTTTT,CASSLGSLAGELFF
TRBJ1-3,NA,NA,TRBV29-1,TGCAGCACCAACAACGGAAACACCATATATTTT,CSTNNGNTIYF
TRBJ2-7,NA,TRBD1,TRBV7-9,TGTGCCAGCAGCCGGGACAGGGGAGGTTACTACGAGCAGTACTTC,CASSRDRGGYYEQYF